This T cell receptor (beta chain) is drawn from a study of blood T cell repertoires in COVID-19. Study details: COVID-19 samples collected from the United States, Italy and Spain covered acute and convalescent phases.

All enrollees were about 18 to 89 years old and from 20 to 30 US areas. Clinical history as reported by participants underpinned cohort assignment. This CDR3 comprises 19 residues. CDR1 and CDR2 from the germline V gene are LGHNA and YNFKEQ. V lost 0 bases and J lost 0, with 20 bases in between. Original processing notes: Amplification of reference gene primers was used by the study to estimate nucleated cell counts. Assay: immunoSEQ multiplex PCR; the TCRdb copy retains only in-frame clones and omits some. The DNA gave D and trimming, while V, J and clone size come from that table. The sample carries more than 300,000 clones, 88% recorded once.

The chain employs TRBV4-2 and TRBJ1-1; maybe TRBD1 (6 bases). This receptor was obtained from a young woman who had recovered from COVID-19. The specimen was PBMCs or T cells enriched from blood (not recorded which). In DNA form, the CDR3 reads TGTGCCAGCAGCCAAGAGCTGGGCCTCTTAGGGGGTATGAACACTGAAGCTTTCTTT. It codes for CASSQELGLLGGMNTEAFF.